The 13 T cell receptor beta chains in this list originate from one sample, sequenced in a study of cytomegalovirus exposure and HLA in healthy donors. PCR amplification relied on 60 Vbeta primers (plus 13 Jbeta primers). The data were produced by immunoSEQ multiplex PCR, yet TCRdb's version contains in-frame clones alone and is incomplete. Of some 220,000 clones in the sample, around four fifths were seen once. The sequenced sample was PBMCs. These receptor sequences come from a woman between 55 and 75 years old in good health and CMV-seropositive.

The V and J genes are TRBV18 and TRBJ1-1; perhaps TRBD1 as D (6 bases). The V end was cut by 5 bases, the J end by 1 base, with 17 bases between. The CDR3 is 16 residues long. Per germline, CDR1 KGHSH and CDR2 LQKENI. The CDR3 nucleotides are TGTGCCAGCTCAATCTCAACAGGGAGGGCGAACACTGAAGCTTTCTTT. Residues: CASSISTGRANTEAFF. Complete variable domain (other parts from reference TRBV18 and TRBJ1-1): NAGVMQNPRHLVRRRGQEARLRCSPMKGHSHVYWYRQLPEEGLKFMVYLQKENIIDESGMPKERFSAEFPKEGPSILRIQQVVRGDSAAYFCASSISTGRANTEAFFGQGTRLTVV.

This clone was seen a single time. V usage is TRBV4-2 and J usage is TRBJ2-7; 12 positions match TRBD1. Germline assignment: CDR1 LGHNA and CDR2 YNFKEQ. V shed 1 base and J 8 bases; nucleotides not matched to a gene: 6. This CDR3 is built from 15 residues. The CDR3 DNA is TGTGCCAGCAGCCAAGGAGGGACAGGGGGCGAAAAGCAGTACTTC. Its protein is CASSQGGTGGEKQYF.

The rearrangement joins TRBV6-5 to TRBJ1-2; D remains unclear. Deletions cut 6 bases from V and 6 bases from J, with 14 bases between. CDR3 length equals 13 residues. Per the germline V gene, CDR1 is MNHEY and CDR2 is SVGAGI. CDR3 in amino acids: CASRLDGEDGYTF. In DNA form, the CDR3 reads TGTGCCAGCAGACTAGACGGGGAGGATGGCTACACCTTC.

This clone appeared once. DNA of the CDR3: TGTGCCATCAACGAGGGTTGGGACAATCAGCCCCAGCATTTT. Protein sequence: CAINEGWDNQPQHF. The chain couples TRBV10-3 to TRBJ1-5; D remains unclear. The CDR3 is 14 amino acids. Germline values: CDR1 ENHRY, CDR2 SYGVKD. V lost 7 bases, J lost 3 bases, and 13 bases lay in between.

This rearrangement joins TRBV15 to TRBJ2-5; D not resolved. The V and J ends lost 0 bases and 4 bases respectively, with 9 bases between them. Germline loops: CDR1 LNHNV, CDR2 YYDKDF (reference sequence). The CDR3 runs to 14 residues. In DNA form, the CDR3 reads TGTGCCACCAGCAGAGATTTCCCCTCAGAGACCCAGTACTTC. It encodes CATSRDFPSETQYF.

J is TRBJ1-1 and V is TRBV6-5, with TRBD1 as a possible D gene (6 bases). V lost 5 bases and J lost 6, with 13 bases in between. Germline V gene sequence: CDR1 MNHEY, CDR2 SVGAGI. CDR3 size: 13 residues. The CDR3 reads CASSTQGQSEAFF. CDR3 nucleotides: TGTGCCAGCAGTACCCAGGGGCAATCTGAAGCTTTCTTT.

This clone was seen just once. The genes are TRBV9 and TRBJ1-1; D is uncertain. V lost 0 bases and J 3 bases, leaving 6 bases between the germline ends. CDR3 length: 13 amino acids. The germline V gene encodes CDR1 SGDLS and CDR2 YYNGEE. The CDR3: CASSVGSYTEAFF. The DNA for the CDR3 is TGTGCCAGCAGCGTAGGGAGTTACACTGAAGCTTTCTTT.

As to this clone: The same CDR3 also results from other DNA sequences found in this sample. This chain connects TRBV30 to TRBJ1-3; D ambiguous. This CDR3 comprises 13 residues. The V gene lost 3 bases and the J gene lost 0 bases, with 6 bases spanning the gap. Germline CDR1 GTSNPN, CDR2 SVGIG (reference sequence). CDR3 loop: CAWSRSSGNTIYF. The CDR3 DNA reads TGTGCCTGGAGCCGTAGCTCTGGAAACACCATATATTTT. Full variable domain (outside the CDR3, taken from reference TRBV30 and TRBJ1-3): SQTIHQWPATLVQPVGSPLSLECTVEGTSNPNLYWYRQAAGRGLQLLFYSVGIGQISSEVPQNLSASRPQDRQFILSSKKLLLSDSGFYLCAWSRSSGNTIYFGEGSWLTVV.

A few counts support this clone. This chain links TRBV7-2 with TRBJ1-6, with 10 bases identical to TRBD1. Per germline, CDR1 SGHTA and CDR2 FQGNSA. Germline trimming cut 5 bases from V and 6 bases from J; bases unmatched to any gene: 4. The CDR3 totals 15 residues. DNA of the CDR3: TGTGCCAGCAGCCAGGGGGACAGGGGTAATTCACCCCTCCACTTT. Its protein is CASSQGDRGNSPLHF.

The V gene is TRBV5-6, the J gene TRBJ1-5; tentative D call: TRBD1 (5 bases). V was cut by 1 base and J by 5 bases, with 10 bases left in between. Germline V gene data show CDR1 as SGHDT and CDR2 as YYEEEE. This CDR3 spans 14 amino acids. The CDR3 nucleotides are TGTGCCAGCAGCTTGCGTTGGGGGGATCAGCCCCAGCATTTT. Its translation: CASSLRWGDQPQHF.

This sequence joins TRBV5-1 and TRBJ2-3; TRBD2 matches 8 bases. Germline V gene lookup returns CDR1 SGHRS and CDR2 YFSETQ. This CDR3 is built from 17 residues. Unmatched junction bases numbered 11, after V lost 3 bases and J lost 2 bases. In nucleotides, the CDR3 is TGCGCCAGCAGCTCTTCCTTGCGGGGGGTTCTCACAGATACGCAGTATTTT. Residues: CASSSSLRGVLTDTQYF.

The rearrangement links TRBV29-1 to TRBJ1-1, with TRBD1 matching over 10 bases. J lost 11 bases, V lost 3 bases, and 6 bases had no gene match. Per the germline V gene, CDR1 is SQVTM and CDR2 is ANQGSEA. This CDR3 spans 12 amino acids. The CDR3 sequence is CSVEVGQGEAFF. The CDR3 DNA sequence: TGCAGCGTTGAGGTCGGACAGGGGGAGGCTTTCTTT.

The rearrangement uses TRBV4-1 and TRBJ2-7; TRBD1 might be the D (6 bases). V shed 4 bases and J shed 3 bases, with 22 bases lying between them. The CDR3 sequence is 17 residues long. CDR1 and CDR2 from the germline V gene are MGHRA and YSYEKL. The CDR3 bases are TGCGCCAGCAGCCCCTTTCTAAGGGGGAACCCAAACTACGAGCAGTACTTC. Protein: CASSPFLRGNPNYEQYF.